This entry features one T cell receptor beta chain sequence. These data belong to a study of cytomegalovirus exposure and HLA in healthy donors. The PCR had 60 Vbeta and 13 Jbeta primers. Generated by immunoSEQ multiplex PCR, the TCRdb table keeps only in-frame clones and is missing some. The table lists roughly 290,000 clones, roughly 80% of them singletons, with about 0.28% in the top ten. The CDR3 runs to 17 residues. CDR1 is ENHRY and CDR2 is SYGVKD in the germline V gene. V was clipped by 0 bases and J by 0 bases, with 12 bases between them. J is TRBJ2-1 and V is TRBV10-3; the D gene is possibly TRBD2 (6 bases). Sequencing input: PBMCs. The origin of this receptor is a girl aged 2-10 years in good health and CMV-seronegative. This CDR3 reads CAISESSLGSSYNEQFF. CDR3 DNA sequence: TGTGCCATCAGTGAGTCGAGTCTCGGGAGCTCCTACAATGAGCAGTTCTTC.